The 23 T cell receptor beta chains reported below all come from one sample, sequenced in a study of blood T cell repertoires in COVID-19. Measured with immunoSEQ multiplex PCR; TCRdb has only the in-frame clones, and not every one. The sample lists some 130,000 clones; roughly 89% were seen once. The material sequenced was peripheral blood. These TCRs come from a man in his 60s with COVID-19, enrolled during active disease.

On this clone: Distinct nucleotide sequences in the sample also encode this CDR3. DNA for the CDR3: TGTGCCAGCAGCCTGGGACAGGGGCCGAATCAGCCCCAGCATTTT. Translation: CASSLGQGPNQPQHF. This sequence joins TRBV11-2 and TRBJ1-5; 10 bases match TRBD1. The CDR3 sequence is 15 residues long. The germline CDR1 and CDR2 sequences are SGHAT and FQNNGV. The ends lost 5 bases at V and 4 bases at J; junction bases unmatched: 5.

The chain is built from TRBV6-5 and TRBJ2-1; 10 bases are a match to TRBD2. The length of the CDR3 is 14 residues. CDR1 and CDR2 from the germline V gene are MNHEY and SVGAGI. With 6 bases clipped from V and 9 bases from J, the junction kept 8 bases outside the gene matches. CDR3 nucleotide sequence: TGTGCCAGCAGCCTTAGCGGGGGGTTAGGTGAGCAGTTCTTC. Amino acid sequence: CASSLSGGLGEQFF.

The J gene is TRBJ2-3, the V gene TRBV6-5; 8 bases align to TRBD1. The junction had 9 bases not matched to a gene; V was cut back by 6 bases and J by 4 bases. The CDR3 consists of 15 residues. Per the germline V gene, CDR1 is MNHEY and CDR2 is SVGAGI. This chain's CDR3 is CASRRQGPGADTQYF. CDR3 bases: TGTGCCAGCAGGAGACAGGGGCCGGGAGCAGATACGCAGTATTTT.

This chain links TRBV19 with TRBJ1-2; 7 bases agree with TRBD1. The CDR3 is 15 residues long. Losses at the gene ends were 3 bases for V and 1 base for J; bases not matched to a gene: 5. The V gene's germline CDR1 is LNHDA and CDR2 SQIVND (reference sequence). The CDR3 reads CASSIGTAGNYGYTF. CDR3 nucleotides: TGTGCCAGTAGTATTGGGACAGCTGGTAACTATGGCTACACCTTC.

The chain recombines TRBV6-6 with TRBJ2-5; 13 bases are a match to TRBD2. Germline CDR1 reads MNHNY; CDR2 reads SVGAGI (reference sequence). The CDR3 is 16 residues long. The ends lost 6 bases at V and 5 bases at J; junction bases unmatched: 9. This CDR3 reads CASSRRTSGGGETQYF. CDR3 sequence (DNA): TGTGCCAGCAGCCGCCGGACTAGCGGGGGCGGGGAGACCCAGTACTTC.

This chain joins TRBV6-5 and TRBJ1-5; D is perhaps TRBD1 (6 bases). The CDR3 length is 14 residues. Trimming took off 6 bases at V and 4 bases at J, with 13 bases between the two ends. Germline CDR1 MNHEY, CDR2 SVGAGI. CDR3 loop: CASSSGQHNQPQHF. CDR3 DNA sequence: TGTGCCAGCAGCTCAGGACAGCATAATCAGCCCCAGCATTTT.

The chain joins TRBV7-9 to TRBJ2-7; no clear D. The CDR3 loop spans 12 amino acids. The V end lost 5 bases, the J end lost 4 bases, and 9 bases lay between the germline ends. The germline V gene encodes CDR1 SEHNR and CDR2 FQNEAQ (reference sequence). The CDR3 DNA follows: TGTGCCAGCAGCCCTGACACTTACGAGCAGTACTTC. Residues: CASSPDTYEQYF.

This clone appeared a few times. The chain has TRBV3-1 (or the pseudogene TRBV3-2) and TRBJ2-7, with TRBD1 as a possible D gene (5 bases). The germline gives CDR1 LGHDT, CDR2 YNNKEL (reference sequence). This CDR3 has 15 residues. V lost 1 base and J lost 4, with 14 bases in between. The CDR3 here is CASSQVQGGRYEQYF. CDR3 sequence (DNA): TGTGCCAGCAGCCAAGTTCAGGGCGGAAGGTACGAGCAGTACTTC.

The chain links TRBV10-3 to TRBJ1-6, with 8 bases that match TRBD1. The J segment lost 7 bases and the V segment lost 6 bases, leaving 8 bases of the junction unmatched. There are 15 residues in the CDR3. Germline V lookup: CDR1 ENHRY, CDR2 SYGVKD. For the CDR3, the DNA is TGTGCCATCAGGCAGGGGGCTGAGACGAATTCACCCCTCCACTTT. It specifies CAIRQGAETNSPLHF.

The rearrangement joins TRBV18 to TRBJ1-6; the match to TRBD1 covers 8 bases. The germline gives CDR1 KGHSH, CDR2 LQKENI. The CDR3 runs 15 residues. The V segment lost 5 bases and the J segment 7 bases; nucleotides outside the gene matches: 7. The CDR3 region is CASSAGQGENSPLHF. In DNA form, the CDR3 reads TGTGCCAGCTCAGCTGGACAGGGTGAGAATTCACCCCTCCACTTT. The entire variable domain, with the rest obtained from reference TRBV18 and TRBJ1-6, is as follows: NAGVMQNPRHLVRRRGQEARLRCSPMKGHSHVYWYRQLPEEGLKFMVYLQKENIIDESGMPKERFSAEFPKEGPSILRIQQVVRGDSAAYFCASSAGQGENSPLHFGNGTRLTVT.

The chain links TRBV24-1 to TRBJ2-2; 7 bases are a match to TRBD2. The ends lost 0 bases at V and 0 bases at J; junction bases unmatched: 3. The CDR3 spans 17 residues. Germline V gene lookup returns CDR1 KGHDR and CDR2 SFDVKD. CDR3 sequence: CATSDLRGEANTGELFF. As DNA, the CDR3 is TGTGCCACCAGTGATTTGCGGGGGGAAGCGAACACCGGGGAGCTGTTTTTT.

This clone has a single count. The gene calls are TRBV6-6 and TRBJ1-5; 11 bases align to TRBD1. V lost 6 bases to trimming and J lost 0 bases; unmatched junction nucleotides: 4. The CDR3 contains 16 residues. Germline-derived CDR1 and CDR2 are MNHNY and SVGAGI (reference sequence). The chain's CDR3 is CASSRTGGDSNQPQHF. CDR3 nucleotide sequence: TGTGCCAGCAGCCGGACAGGGGGCGATAGCAATCAGCCCCAGCATTTT.

The chain joins TRBV19 to TRBJ1-5, with 7 nucleotides matching TRBD1. Losses at the gene ends were 0 bases for V and 11 bases for J; bases not matched to a gene: 7. The CDR3 length is 14 residues. Germline V lookup: CDR1 LNHDA, CDR2 SQIVND (reference sequence). The CDR3 is CASSIDRTGLTQHF. DNA of the CDR3: TGTGCCAGTAGTATAGATCGGACAGGCCTGACCCAGCATTTT.

V gene TRBV4-3 combines with J gene TRBJ1-1, with 9 positions matching TRBD1. V trimming: 0 bases; J trimming: 4 bases; junction bases outside the gene matches: 15. The CDR3 contains 19 residues. CDR1 and CDR2 (germline): LGHNA, YSLEER. This CDR3 is CASSQDPLTQGAYTTEAFF. CDR3 coding DNA: TGCGCCAGCAGCCAAGATCCCCTGACACAGGGGGCCTACACCACTGAAGCTTTCTTT.

The genes are TRBV9 and TRBJ2-3; 8 bases fit TRBD2. The CDR3 has 21 residues. CDR1 is SGDLS, CDR2 YYNGEE, per germline. With V trimmed by 0 bases and J by 0 bases, 18 bases remained unmatched. DNA for the CDR3: TGTGCCAGCAGCGTAGACCCACCCCCCCACAGACTAGCGATGAGCACAGATACGCAGTATTTT. It is translated as CASSVDPPPHRLAMSTDTQYF.

V usage is TRBV5-1 and J usage is TRBJ2-5, with 8 bases matching TRBD2. Germline assignment: CDR1 SGHRS and CDR2 YFSETQ. The CDR3 spans 14 residues. V trimming: 4 bases; J trimming: 4 bases; junction bases outside the gene matches: 6. The CDR3 sequence: CASSLSGAGETQYF. The DNA for the CDR3 is TGCGCCAGCAGCCTTAGCGGGGCCGGAGAGACCCAGTACTTC.

The chain has TRBV7-6 and TRBJ1-1, with TRBD1 matching over 8 bases. Germline assignment: CDR1 SGHVS and CDR2 FNYEAQ. Unmatched junction bases numbered 2, after V lost 1 base and J lost 1 base. This CDR3 comprises 15 residues. As DNA, the CDR3 is TGTGCCAGCAGCTTAGGAGGGACAGGGAACACTGAAGCTTTCTTT. Translated, it gives CASSLGGTGNTEAFF. Full variable domain (remainder filled in from reference TRBV7-6 and TRBJ1-1): GAGVSQSPRYKVTKRGQDVALRCDPISGHVSLYWYRQALGQGPEFLTYFNYEAQQDKSGLPNDRFSAERPEGSISTLTIQRTEQRDSAMYRCASSLGGTGNTEAFFGQGTRLTVV.

J is TRBJ1-1 and V is TRBV10-3, with 11 bases matching TRBD1. Germline V gene data show CDR1 as ENHRY and CDR2 as SYGVKD. After removal of 2 bases from V and 4 bases from J, the junction contained 6 bases not matched to a gene. The CDR3 sequence is 16 residues long. CDR3 region: CAISEPGQGASTEAFF. CDR3 sequence (DNA): TGTGCCATCAGTGAGCCTGGACAGGGGGCGAGCACTGAAGCTTTCTTT.

V gene TRBV18 combines with J gene TRBJ1-1, with D maybe TRBD1 (5 bases). V lost 2 bases to trimming and J lost 6 bases, with 10 bases between them. The CDR3 spans 13 residues. Germline values: CDR1 KGHSH, CDR2 LQKENI. CDR3 region: CASSPGGSAEAFF. In DNA form, the CDR3 reads TGTGCCAGCTCACCAGGGGGGTCCGCTGAAGCTTTCTTT.

This chain uses TRBV11-1 with TRBJ1-1; D unclear. Germline CDR1 is SGHAT and CDR2 is FQDESV (reference sequence). CDR3 size: 14 residues. V lost 0 bases to trimming and J lost 11 bases, with 16 bases between them. The DNA of the CDR3 is TGTGCCAGCAGCTTAGCGTCCCCGGGTCCGCAGGCTTTCTTT. As protein: CASSLASPGPQAFF.

The chain combines TRBV3-1 (or the pseudogene TRBV3-2) with TRBJ2-1, with D unresolved. The length of the CDR3 is 15 residues. V was shortened by 3 bases and J by 0 bases, with 9 bases between the two germline ends. The germline V gene has CDR1 LGHDT and CDR2 YNNKEL (reference sequence). The CDR3 bases are TGTGCCAGCAGCCACTCAGGAAGCTCCTACAATGAGCAGTTCTTC. This sequence encodes CASSHSGSSYNEQFF.

The rearrangement uses TRBV7-9 and TRBJ2-7; tentatively, D is TRBD1 (7 bases). Germline V gives CDR1 SEHNR, CDR2 FQNEAQ (reference sequence). The CDR3 contains 14 residues. V was clipped by 5 bases and J by 2 bases, with 13 bases between them. CDR3 loop: CASSRQGGPYEQYF. The DNA for the CDR3 is TGTGCCAGCAGCAGACAGGGAGGCCCCTACGAGCAGTACTTC. The complete variable domain, with remaining parts taken from reference TRBV7-9 and TRBJ2-7, reads DTGVSQNPRHKITKRGQNVTFRCDPISEHNRLYWYRQTLGQGPEFLTYFQNEAQLEKSRLLSDRFSAERPKGSFSTLEIQRTEQGDSAMYLCASSRQGGPYEQYFGPGTRLTVT.

This chain uses TRBV5-1 with TRBJ1-2; D might be TRBD1 (6 bases). The CDR3 covers 14 residues. Germline CDR1 SGHRS, CDR2 YFSETQ. Between the trimmed V and J ends, which lost 7 bases and 4 bases, there was a span of 17 bases. In DNA, the CDR3 is TGCGCCAGCCCGGGAGGGGGGGGCGTCTATGGCTACACCTTC. Its protein is CASPGGGGVYGYTF. Full variable domain (remainder filled in from reference TRBV5-1 and TRBJ1-2): KAGVTQTPRYLIKTRGQQVTLSCSPISGHRSVSWYQQTPGQGLQFLFEYFSETQRNKGNFPGRFSGRQFSNSRSEMNVSTLELGDSALYLCASPGGGGVYGYTFGSGTRLTVV.